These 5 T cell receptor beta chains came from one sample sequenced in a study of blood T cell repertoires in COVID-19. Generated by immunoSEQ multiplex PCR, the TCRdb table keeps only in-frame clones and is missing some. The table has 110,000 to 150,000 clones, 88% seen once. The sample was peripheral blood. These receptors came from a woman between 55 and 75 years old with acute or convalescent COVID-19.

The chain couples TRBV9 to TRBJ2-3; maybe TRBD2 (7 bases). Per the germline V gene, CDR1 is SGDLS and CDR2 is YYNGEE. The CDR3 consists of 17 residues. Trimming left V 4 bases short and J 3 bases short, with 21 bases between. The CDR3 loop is CASSPRRGGAGTDTQYF. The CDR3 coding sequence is TGTGCCAGCAGCCCCCGAAGGGGGGGGGCTGGGACAGATACGCAGTATTTT.

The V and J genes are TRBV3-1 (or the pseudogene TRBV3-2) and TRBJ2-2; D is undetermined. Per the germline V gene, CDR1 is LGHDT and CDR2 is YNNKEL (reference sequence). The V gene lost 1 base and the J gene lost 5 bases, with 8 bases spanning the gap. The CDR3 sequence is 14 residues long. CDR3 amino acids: CASSQVSRTGELFF. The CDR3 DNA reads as TGTGCCAGCAGCCAAGTTAGCCGAACCGGGGAGCTGTTTTTT.

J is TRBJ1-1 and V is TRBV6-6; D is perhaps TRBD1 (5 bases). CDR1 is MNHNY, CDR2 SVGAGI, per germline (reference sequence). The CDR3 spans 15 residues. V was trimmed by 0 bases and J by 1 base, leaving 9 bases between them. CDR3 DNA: TGTGCCAGCAGTTACTCGAGGCAGGGGAACACTGAAGCTTTCTTT. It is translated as CASSYSRQGNTEAFF.

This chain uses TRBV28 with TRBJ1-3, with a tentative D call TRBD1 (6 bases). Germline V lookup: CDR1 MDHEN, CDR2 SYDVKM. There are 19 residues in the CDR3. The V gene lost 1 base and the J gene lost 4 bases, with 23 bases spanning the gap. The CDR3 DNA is TGTGCCAGCAGTTTATATCCACGCTTCTACAGGGCCGGGGGAAACACCATATATTTT. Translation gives CASSLYPRFYRAGGNTIYF.

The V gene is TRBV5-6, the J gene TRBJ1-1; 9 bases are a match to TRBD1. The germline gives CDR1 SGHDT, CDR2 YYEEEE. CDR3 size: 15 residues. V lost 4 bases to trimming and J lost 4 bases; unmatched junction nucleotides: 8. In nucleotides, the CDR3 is TGTGCCAGCAGCACAATCCGGACAGGGGCCACTGAAGCTTTCTTT. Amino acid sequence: CASSTIRTGATEAFF.